These 10 T cell receptor beta chains originate from one sample sequenced in a study of blood T cell repertoires in COVID-19. Assay used: immunoSEQ multiplex PCR; TCRdb lists only in-frame clones, some missing. This sample has about 310,000 clones, with roughly 91% found just once. The sequencing sample was made of peripheral blood. These receptors were taken from a man aged 45-65 years with active or convalescent COVID-19.

This clone was seen just once. The V gene is TRBV7-2, the J gene TRBJ1-6; possibly TRBD1 for D (6 bases). Germline loops: CDR1 SGHTA, CDR2 FQGNSA. This CDR3 contains 14 residues. V lost 5 bases, J lost 9 bases, and 14 bases lay in between. The chain's CDR3 is CASSPGVGPSPLHF. The CDR3, as DNA: TGTGCCAGCAGCCCAGGGGTAGGTCCTTCACCCCTCCACTTT.

The CDR3 reads CASSPDRGGYNEQFF. CDR3 nucleotide sequence: TGTGCCAGCAGCCCCGACAGGGGGGGCTACAATGAGCAGTTCTTC. The chain combines TRBV7-2 with TRBJ2-1; 9 nucleotides line up with TRBD1. V lost 5 bases and J lost 3; bases outside the gene matches: 5. The CDR3 is 15 residues long. Germline CDR1 SGHTA, CDR2 FQGNSA.

This chain connects TRBV2 to TRBJ2-5, with 7 bases that match TRBD1. Trimming cost V 1 base and J 4 bases; bases outside gene matches: 6. Germline lookup yields CDR1 SNHLY and CDR2 FYNNEI. There are 15 residues in the CDR3. CDR3 DNA: TGTGCCAGCAGTGAAGACGTGGCAGGGGGAGAGACCCAGTACTTC. Protein: CASSEDVAGGETQYF.

The genes are TRBV14 and TRBJ1-3; the D is unclear. Germline CDR1 SGHDN, CDR2 FVKESK. V lost 2 bases, J lost 2 bases, and 10 bases lay in between. The CDR3 length is 15 residues. Here the CDR3 reads CASSQMQDPGNTIYF. The CDR3 coding sequence is TGTGCCAGCAGCCAAATGCAGGATCCTGGAAACACCATATATTTT.

The rearrangement joins TRBV9 to TRBJ2-7; D is possibly TRBD2 (6 bases). CDR1 is SGDLS and CDR2 is YYNGEE in the germline V gene. This CDR3 has 13 amino acids. V lost 7 bases to trimming and J lost 4 bases, with 15 bases between them. This CDR3 is CASLCGILYEQYF. CDR3 coding DNA: TGTGCCAGCCTATGCGGGATACTATACGAGCAGTACTTC. Supplemented by reference TRBV9 and TRBJ2-7, the full variable domain reads DSGVTQTPKHLITATGQRVTLRCSPRSGDLSVYWYQQSLDQGLQFLIQYYNGEERAKGNILERFSAQQFPDLHSELNLSSLELGDSALYFCASLCGILYEQYFGPGTRLTVT.

This clone was recorded only once. The V call is TRBV6-2 or TRBV6-3, the J call TRBJ1-1; D unresolved. The CDR3 runs to 14 residues. The germline gives CDR1 MNHEY, CDR2 SVGEGT. Trimming shortened V by 0 bases and J by 5 bases, and 10 bases separated the two germline ends. This CDR3 is CASSYSNQVTEAFF. The CDR3, as DNA: TGTGCCAGCAGTTACTCGAATCAGGTGACTGAAGCTTTCTTT.

The chain uses TRBV10-3 and TRBJ1-3; 7 bases are shared with TRBD1. This CDR3 comprises 16 residues. The V gene's germline CDR1 is ENHRY and CDR2 SYGVKD. V shed 8 bases, J shed 4 bases, and the junction held 14 bases outside the gene matches. CDR3 protein: CAISNIRGNRGNTIYF. The CDR3 coding sequence is TGTGCCATCTCAAATATCAGGGGGAATAGAGGAAACACCATATATTTT.

Ten or more counts support this clone. V is TRBV5-5 and J is TRBJ1-5, with D possibly matching TRBD1 (6 bases). The germline CDR1 and CDR2 sequences are SGHKS and YYEKEE (reference sequence). The V and J ends lost 3 bases and 2 bases respectively, with 15 bases between them. CDR3 length: 16 amino acids. CDR3 in amino acids: CASSSYIGQRNQPQHF. CDR3 DNA: TGTGCCAGCAGCTCCTACATTGGACAGCGCAATCAGCCCCAGCATTTT. The complete variable domain, with remaining parts taken from reference TRBV5-5 and TRBJ1-5, reads DAGVTQSPTHLIKTRGQQVTLRCSPISGHKSVSWYQQVLGQGPQFIFQYYEKEERGRGNFPDRFSARQFPNYSSELNVNALLLGDSALYLCASSSYIGQRNQPQHFGDGTRLSIL.

This clone was detected once. This chain joins TRBV2 and TRBJ1-4, with a tentative D call TRBD1 (5 bases). Germline V gene lookup returns CDR1 SNHLY and CDR2 FYNNEI. This CDR3 has 15 amino acids. V gave up 3 bases and J gave up 2 bases, with 10 bases separating them. The CDR3 nucleotides read TGTGCCAGCAGTGAGGGGCTGAGGACTAATGAAAAACTGTTTTTT. This encodes CASSEGLRTNEKLFF.

This chain joins TRBV12-5 and TRBJ1-5; D gene ambiguous. The CDR3 loop spans 14 amino acids. Trimming left V 3 bases short and J 3 bases short, with 9 bases between. Germline CDR1 is LGHNT and CDR2 is FRNRAP. CDR3 DNA sequence: TGTGCTAGTGGTTTATCAGGCCCCAATCAGCCCCAGCATTTT. It translates to CASGLSGPNQPQHF.